The 7 T cell receptor beta chains in this list originate from one sample, sequenced in a study of T cell responses to AZD1222 COVID-19 vaccine. Only in-frame clones appear in the TCRdb table, and some are missing; sequencing was by immunoSEQ multiplex PCR. The top ten clones hold under 20% of a sample with approximately 100,000 clones, about 89% of them seen once. Sequencing was performed on peripheral blood, taken on day 0 of AZD1222 vaccination. The receptors were gathered from an adult in good health.

The chain combines TRBV3-1 (or the pseudogene TRBV3-2) with TRBJ1-1; D uncertain. Trimming cost V 8 bases and J 5 bases, with 18 bases left between them. The length of the CDR3 is 14 residues. Germline V gene sequence: CDR1 LGHDT, CDR2 YNNKEL (reference sequence). The DNA of the CDR3 is TGTGCCAGCTCTGCCGGGGTTTGGGTGACTGAAGCTTTCTTT. Amino acids: CASSAGVWVTEAFF.

CDR3 nucleotide sequence: TGTGCCTGGAGCCAAGGGGGGGCAGATGGCTACACCTTC. It codes for CAWSQGGADGYTF. The chain has TRBV30 and TRBJ1-2; possibly TRBD1 for D (6 bases). The germline V gene encodes CDR1 GTSNPN and CDR2 SVGIG (reference sequence). Deletions cut 3 bases from V and 6 bases from J, with 14 bases between. This CDR3 contains 13 residues. Filled out from reference TRBV30 and TRBJ1-2, the complete variable domain reads SQTIHQWPATLVQPVGSPLSLECTVEGTSNPNLYWYRQAAGRGLQLLFYSVGIGQISSEVPQNLSASRPQDRQFILSSKKLLLSDSGFYLCAWSQGGADGYTFGSGTRLTVV.

This chain joins TRBV9 and TRBJ2-1; 7 nucleotides align to TRBD1. The CDR3 covers 16 residues. V was clipped by 4 bases and J by 0 bases; unmatched bases: 7. The V gene's germline CDR1 is SGDLS and CDR2 YYNGEE. The CDR3 sequence: CASSKRPGGSYNEQFF. The CDR3 nucleotides are TGTGCCAGCAGCAAAAGGCCAGGGGGCTCCTACAATGAGCAGTTCTTC.

The chain links TRBV18 to TRBJ1-4, with D tentatively TRBD1 (5 bases). This CDR3 comprises 13 residues. In germline, CDR1 is KGHSH, CDR2 LQKENI. Trimming left V 6 bases short and J 8 bases short, with 13 bases between. CDR3 nucleotides: TGTGCCAGCTCCTACCCGGGGGAAGAAAAACTGTTTTTT. Translation gives CASSYPGEEKLFF.

The chain carries TRBV4-1 and TRBJ1-2, with unresolved D. Trimming pared 3 bases from V and 4 bases from J, leaving 15 bases between. The CDR3 is made up of 15 amino acids. Germline V gene sequence: CDR1 MGHRA, CDR2 YSYEKL. The CDR3 region has the DNA TGCGCCAGCAGCCACCCCGAGCCGGGAGCCTATGGCTACACCTTC. Its translation is CASSHPEPGAYGYTF.

The genes are TRBV20-1 and TRBJ2-7; D unclear. This CDR3 has 14 residues. The V end was cut by 3 bases, the J end by 3 bases, with 15 bases between. The germline CDR1 and CDR2 sequences are DFQATT and SNEGSKA (reference sequence). Here the CDR3 reads CSASALPGFYEQYF. DNA for the CDR3: TGCAGTGCTAGTGCGCTCCCAGGATTCTACGAGCAGTACTTC.

This clone was seen a single time. V gene TRBV27 combines with J gene TRBJ1-5; 8 bases agree with TRBD1. The germline V gene has CDR1 MNHEY and CDR2 SMNVEV (reference sequence). The CDR3 covers 14 residues. V shed 6 bases and J 6 bases; nucleotides not matched to a gene: 7. CDR3 coding DNA: TGTGCCAGCAGAAATACAGGGGGGGGTCAGCCCCAGCATTTT. This codes for CASRNTGGGQPQHF.